This T cell receptor (beta chain) was documented in a study of shared clonotypes between healthy human individuals. Caucasian adults living in Nashville, Tennessee, provided all samples. Germline CDR1 SGHRS, CDR2 YFSETQ. V lost 4 bases, J lost 0 bases, and 8 bases lay in between. The CDR3 runs to 13 residues. As processed by the authors: Filtering differed for immunoSEQ, which gave only junction sequences without quality scores. Sequencing was performed with immunoSEQ multiplex PCR; in TCRdb, only in-frame clones are kept and a portion is missing. The DNA gave D and trimming, while V, J and clone size come from that table. The table lists about 380,000 clones, about 96% of them singletons, with approximately 0.32% in the top ten.

This clonotype was obtained from a young man in good health. The material sequenced was memory CD8+ T cells sorted from blood. Stated subset: CD45RO+ cells pooled with CCR7-negative TemRA cells. V and J are TRBV5-1 and TRBJ2-7; no firm D call. Here the CDR3 DNA reads TGCGCCAGCAGCCCCTACTCCTCCTACGAGCAGTACTTC. As protein: CASSPYSSYEQYF.